What follows are 17 T cell receptor beta chains derived from one specimen sequenced in a study of blood T cell repertoires in COVID-19. Sequencing was performed with immunoSEQ multiplex PCR; in TCRdb, only in-frame clones are kept and a portion is missing. The sample lists some 310,000 clones, about nine tenths occurring once. The sequencing sample was made of peripheral blood. The origin of the receptors is a woman aged 30 to 39 with COVID-19, enrolled during active disease.

This sequence joins TRBV19 and TRBJ1-5, with TRBD1 matching over 10 bases. The CDR3 runs to 15 residues. The J segment lost 3 bases and the V segment lost 5 bases, leaving 4 bases of the junction unmatched. Germline-derived CDR1 and CDR2 are LNHDA and SQIVND (reference sequence). The CDR3, as DNA: TGTGCCAGTAGTTCGGGACAGGGGAACAATCAGCCCCAGCATTTT. Its protein product is CASSSGQGNNQPQHF.

As to this clone: Different DNA sequences within this sample yield the same CDR3. The chain links TRBV5-1 to TRBJ1-4; 8 bases map to TRBD1. CDR1 is SGHRS and CDR2 is YFSETQ in the germline V gene. The CDR3 loop spans 16 amino acids. After removal of 0 bases from V and 5 bases from J, the junction contained 6 bases not matched to a gene. The CDR3 DNA reads TGCGCCAGCAGCTTGGCCGGGACAGGCGGAAATGAAAAACTGTTTTTT. Its protein is CASSLAGTGGNEKLFF.

V gene TRBV6-6 combines with J gene TRBJ1-2, with D perhaps matching TRBD1 (5 bases). V lost 0 bases and J 7 bases, leaving 18 bases between the germline ends. This CDR3 is 16 amino acids long. The germline V gene has CDR1 MNHNY and CDR2 SVGAGI (reference sequence). The CDR3 sequence is CASSYSAPPGFFGYTF. The CDR3, as DNA: TGTGCCAGCAGTTACTCCGCTCCTCCAGGGTTTTTTGGCTACACCTTC.

This chain connects TRBV19 to TRBJ2-7, with 7 bases that match TRBD2. CDR1 is LNHDA, CDR2 SQIVND, per germline (reference sequence). The CDR3 contains 12 residues. Trimming removed 7 bases from V and 7 bases from J; junction bases left unmatched: 7. CDR3 sequence: CASMGGAREQYF. The CDR3 bases are TGTGCCAGTATGGGAGGGGCGAGGGAGCAGTACTTC.

The V gene is TRBV11-2, the J gene TRBJ2-7, with a weak D call TRBD2 (5 bases). The germline V and J ends were trimmed by 3 bases and 3 bases, with 9 bases remaining between them. The CDR3 contains 13 residues. In germline, CDR1 is SGHAT, CDR2 FQNNGV. CDR3 in DNA: TGTGCCAGCAGCTTGGACGGGAACTACGAGCAGTACTTC. Translation gives CASSLDGNYEQYF.

The genes are TRBV10-3 and TRBJ2-5; D is uncertain. V dropped 8 bases and J dropped 5 bases, with 15 bases sitting between them. Germline assignment: CDR1 ENHRY and CDR2 SYGVKD. The CDR3 spans 13 residues. This CDR3 reads CAIGLPPQETQYF. CDR3 DNA sequence: TGTGCCATCGGGCTCCCCCCCCAGGAGACCCAGTACTTC.

The chain is built from TRBV5-6 and TRBJ2-3, with a possible D match to TRBD1 (6 bases). The germline V gene encodes CDR1 SGHDT and CDR2 YYEEEE. Trimming cost V 3 bases and J 1 base, with 12 bases left between them. The CDR3 is 15 residues long. CDR3 region: CASSSPHRGTDTQYF. The CDR3 region has the DNA TGTGCCAGCAGCTCGCCCCACAGGGGCACAGATACGCAGTATTTT. Full variable domain (rest looked up from reference TRBV5-6 and TRBJ2-3): DAGVTQSPTHLIKTRGQQVTLRCSPKSGHDTVSWYQQALGQGPQFIFQYYEEEERQRGNFPDRFSGHQFPNYSSELNVNALLLGDSALYLCASSSPHRGTDTQYFGPGTRLTVL.

CDR3 in amino acids: CASAGALNTEAFF. CDR3 DNA: TGTGCCAGTGCAGGGGCGCTGAACACTGAAGCTTTCTTT. The chain recombines TRBV5-6 with TRBJ1-1, with D possibly matching TRBD1 (6 bases). This CDR3 comprises 13 residues. V lost 8 bases and J 0 bases, leaving 11 bases between the germline ends. The germline gives CDR1 SGHDT, CDR2 YYEEEE.

This chain links TRBV25-1 with TRBJ1-2, with 8 nucleotides matching TRBD1. V lost 4 bases and J lost 3; bases outside the gene matches: 7. The germline gives CDR1 MGHDK, CDR2 SYGVNS. CDR3 length: 15 amino acids. The CDR3: CASSVSGTGHYGYTF. As DNA, the CDR3 is TGTGCCAGCAGTGTTTCCGGGACAGGTCACTATGGCTACACCTTC.

The chain employs TRBV5-8 and TRBJ1-1; TRBD1 might be the D (6 bases). The V end was cut by 2 bases, the J end by 0 bases, with 11 bases between. CDR1 SGHTS and CDR2 YDEGEE come from the germline V gene. This CDR3 is 15 amino acids long. The CDR3 sequence is CASSFGGGLNTEAFF. The CDR3 DNA sequence: TGTGCCAGCAGCTTTGGGGGGGGCCTGAACACTGAAGCTTTCTTT.

The rearrangement uses TRBV5-4 and TRBJ2-3, with 14 bases matching TRBD2. The CDR3 has 19 residues. V was pared by 0 bases and J by 4 bases, with 10 bases of the junction left unmatched. The V gene's germline CDR1 is SGHNT and CDR2 YYREEE (reference sequence). The CDR3 protein is CASSLDPTSGRAGSDTQYF. In nucleotides, the CDR3 is TGTGCCAGCAGCTTGGATCCGACTAGCGGGAGGGCCGGGTCAGATACGCAGTATTTT.

V and J are TRBV6-6 and TRBJ1-2; 7 nucleotides align to TRBD1. Germline values: CDR1 MNHNY, CDR2 SVGAGI (reference sequence). The V gene end was trimmed by 6 bases and the J gene end by 2 bases; junction bases not matched to a gene: 12. The CDR3 covers 16 residues. The CDR3 reads CASSHNYGTENYGYTF. As DNA, the CDR3 is TGTGCCAGCAGCCATAATTACGGGACAGAGAACTATGGCTACACCTTC.

The CDR3 sequence is CASSEDSGSGRNTQYF. Written as DNA, the CDR3 is TGTGCCAGCAGTGAAGATAGCGGGAGTGGGAGAAATACGCAGTATTTT. The rearrangement joins TRBV6-1 to TRBJ2-3, with 9 bases identical to TRBD2. V trimming: 1 base; J trimming: 7 bases; junction bases outside the gene matches: 9. CDR1 and CDR2 (germline): MNHNS, SASEGT. The CDR3 is 16 amino acids.

This clone was observed a single time. For the CDR3, the DNA is TGTGCCAGCAGGGACAGGGAAGGAGAAAACACCATATATTTT. It specifies CASRDREGENTIYF. The V gene is TRBV2, the J gene TRBJ1-3, with 8 bases that match TRBD1. This CDR3 contains 14 residues. With 6 bases clipped from V and 6 bases from J, the junction kept 7 bases outside the gene matches. CDR1 is SNHLY and CDR2 is FYNNEI in the germline V gene.

V usage is TRBV27 and J usage is TRBJ2-7, with D tentatively TRBD1 (6 bases). Trimming pared 4 bases from V and 4 bases from J, leaving 17 bases between. This CDR3 comprises 15 residues. Germline values: CDR1 MNHEY, CDR2 SMNVEV (reference sequence). The CDR3 reads CASSSKSTGRYEQYF. The CDR3 nucleotides read TGTGCCAGCAGTTCCAAATCGACAGGAAGGTACGAGCAGTACTTC.

This rearrangement joins TRBV5-1 to TRBJ2-1; TRBD1 might be the D (5 bases). Germline CDR1 SGHRS, CDR2 YFSETQ. The V gene lost 0 bases and the J gene lost 1 base, with 11 bases spanning the gap. The CDR3 spans 16 residues. CDR3 sequence: CASSLVGPGSYNEQFF. The CDR3, as DNA: TGCGCCAGCAGCTTGGTCGGACCAGGGTCCTACAATGAGCAGTTCTTC.

The rearrangement links TRBV7-9 to TRBJ1-4; D possibly corresponds to TRBD1 (5 bases). This CDR3 is built from 16 residues. Between the trimmed V and J ends, which lost 1 base and 6 bases, there was a span of 15 bases. Germline CDR1 is SEHNR and CDR2 is FQNEAQ (reference sequence). CDR3 nucleotide sequence: TGTGCCAGCAGCTTAGAACGGGGGGGAGTTCATGAAAAACTGTTTTTT. Translated: CASSLERGGVHEKLFF.